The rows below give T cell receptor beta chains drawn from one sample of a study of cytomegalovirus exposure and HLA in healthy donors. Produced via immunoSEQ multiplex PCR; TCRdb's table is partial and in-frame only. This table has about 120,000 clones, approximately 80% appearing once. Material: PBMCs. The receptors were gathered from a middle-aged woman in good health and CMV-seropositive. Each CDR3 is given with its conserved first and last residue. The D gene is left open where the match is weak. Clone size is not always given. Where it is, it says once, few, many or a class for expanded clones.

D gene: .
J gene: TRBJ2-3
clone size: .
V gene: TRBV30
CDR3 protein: CAWSVRGLTDTQYF
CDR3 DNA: TGTGCCTGGAGTGTACGAGGATTGACAGATACGCAGTATTTT

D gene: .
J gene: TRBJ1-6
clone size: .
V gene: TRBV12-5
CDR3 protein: CASGLVREWGDFSSYNSPLHF
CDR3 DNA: TGTGCTAGTGGTTTGGTACGAGAGTGGGGAGACTTCAGCTCCTATAATTCACCCCTCCACTTT

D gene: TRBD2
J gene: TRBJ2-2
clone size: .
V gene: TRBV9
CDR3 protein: CASSASGRAADTGELFF
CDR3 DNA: TGTGCCAGCAGCGCTAGCGGGAGGGCCGCCGACACCGGGGAGCTGTTTTTT

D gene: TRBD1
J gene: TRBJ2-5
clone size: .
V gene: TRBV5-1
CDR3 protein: CASSSRQGQETQYF
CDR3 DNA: TGCGCCAGCAGCTCCCGACAGGGCCAAGAGACCCAGTACTTC

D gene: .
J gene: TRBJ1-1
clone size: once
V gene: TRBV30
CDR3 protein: CAWSVQESNIEAFF
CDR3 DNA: TGTGCCTGGAGTGTACAGGAGAGTAACATTGAAGCTTTCTTT

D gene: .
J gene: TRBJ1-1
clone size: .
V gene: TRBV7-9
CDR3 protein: CASSLGSGVGPSTEAFF
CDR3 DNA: TGTGCCAGCAGCTTAGGTTCAGGGGTGGGCCCGAGCACTGAAGCTTTCTTT

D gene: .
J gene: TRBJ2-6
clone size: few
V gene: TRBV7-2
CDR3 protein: CASSLGRGAGANVLTF
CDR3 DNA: TGTGCCAGCAGCTTAGGGAGGGGCGCTGGGGCCAACGTCCTGACTTTC

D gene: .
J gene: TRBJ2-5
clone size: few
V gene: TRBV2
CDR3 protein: CASTDGETQYF
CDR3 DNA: TGTGCCAGCACTGACGGGGAGACCCAGTACTTC

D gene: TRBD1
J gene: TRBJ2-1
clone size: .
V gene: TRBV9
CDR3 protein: CASSATGSNEQFF
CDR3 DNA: TGTGCCAGCAGCGCGACAGGGTCGAATGAGCAGTTCTTC

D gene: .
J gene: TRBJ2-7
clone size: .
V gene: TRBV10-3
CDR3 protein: CAIRGTDSYEQYF
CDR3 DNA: TGTGCCATCAGGGGGACTGATTCCTACGAGCAGTACTTC

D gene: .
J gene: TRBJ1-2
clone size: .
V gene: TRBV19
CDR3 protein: CASSVDRINYGYTF
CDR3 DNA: TGTGCCAGTAGTGTGGACAGAATTAACTATGGCTACACCTTC

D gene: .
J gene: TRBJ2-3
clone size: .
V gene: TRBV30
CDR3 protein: CAWRAGATTQYF
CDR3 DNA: TGTGCCTGGAGAGCAGGGGCTACGACGCAGTATTTT

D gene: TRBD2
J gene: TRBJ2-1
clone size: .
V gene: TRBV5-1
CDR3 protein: CASSRGEEGYEQFF
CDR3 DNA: TGCGCCAGCAGCCGGGGGGAGGAGGGGTATGAGCAGTTCTTC

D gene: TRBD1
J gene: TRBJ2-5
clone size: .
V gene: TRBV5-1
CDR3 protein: CASSPPGQGAETQYF
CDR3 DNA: TGCGCCAGCAGCCCCCCCGGTCAGGGGGCAGAGACCCAGTACTTC

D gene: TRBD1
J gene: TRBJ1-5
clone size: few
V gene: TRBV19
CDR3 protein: CASSLQGAQPQHF
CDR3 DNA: TGTGCCAGTAGCCTACAGGGGGCCCAGCCCCAGCATTTT

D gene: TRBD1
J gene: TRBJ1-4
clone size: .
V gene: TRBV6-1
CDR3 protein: CAVPGQLNEKLFF
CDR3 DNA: TGTGCCGTCCCGGGACAGCTGAATGAAAAACTGTTTTTT

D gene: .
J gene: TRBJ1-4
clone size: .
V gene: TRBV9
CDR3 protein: CASKGKEGDEKLFF
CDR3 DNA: TGTGCCAGCAAGGGAAAGGAGGGAGATGAAAAACTGTTTTTT

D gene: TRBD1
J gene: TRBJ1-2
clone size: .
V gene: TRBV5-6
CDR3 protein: CASSLRTGGTYGYTF
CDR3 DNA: TGTGCCAGCAGCTTACGGACAGGGGGCACCTATGGCTACACCTTC

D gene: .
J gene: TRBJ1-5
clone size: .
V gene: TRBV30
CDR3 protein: CAWSVAGDQPQHF
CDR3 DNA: TGTGCCTGGAGTGTGGCAGGGGATCAGCCCCAGCATTTT

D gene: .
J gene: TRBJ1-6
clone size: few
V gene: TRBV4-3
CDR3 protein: CASSQVSAYNSPLHF
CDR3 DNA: TGCGCCAGCAGCCAAGTATCCGCCTATAATTCACCCCTCCACTTT

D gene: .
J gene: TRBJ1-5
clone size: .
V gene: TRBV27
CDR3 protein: CASSWGRDQPQHF
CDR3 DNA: TGTGCCAGCAGTTGGGGGAGGGATCAGCCCCAGCATTTT

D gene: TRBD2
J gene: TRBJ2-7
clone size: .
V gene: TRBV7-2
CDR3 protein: CASSLAGGPEYEQYF
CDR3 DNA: TGTGCCAGCAGCTTAGCGGGAGGGCCAGAATACGAGCAGTACTTC

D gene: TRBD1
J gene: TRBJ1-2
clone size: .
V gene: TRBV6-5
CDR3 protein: CASSYSWTGDYGYTF
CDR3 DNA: TGTGCCAGCAGTTACTCTTGGACAGGGGACTATGGCTACACCTTC

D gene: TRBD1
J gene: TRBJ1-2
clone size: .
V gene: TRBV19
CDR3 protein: CASSIGYQDRAGYTF
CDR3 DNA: TGTGCCAGTAGTATAGGGTATCAGGACAGGGCGGGCTACACCTTC

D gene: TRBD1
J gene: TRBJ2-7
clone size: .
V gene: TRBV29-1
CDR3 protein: CSARDRLYEQYF
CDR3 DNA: TGCAGCGCCCGGGACAGACTCTACGAGCAGTACTTC